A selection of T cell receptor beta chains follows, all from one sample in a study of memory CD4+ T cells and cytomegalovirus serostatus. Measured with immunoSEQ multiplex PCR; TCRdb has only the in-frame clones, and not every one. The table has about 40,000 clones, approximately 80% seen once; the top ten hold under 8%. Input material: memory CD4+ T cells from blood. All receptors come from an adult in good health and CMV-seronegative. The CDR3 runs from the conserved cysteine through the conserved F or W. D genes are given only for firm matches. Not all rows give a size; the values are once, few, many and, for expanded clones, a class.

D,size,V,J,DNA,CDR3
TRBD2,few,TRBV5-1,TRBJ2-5,TGCGCCAGCAGCGAAAGCGGGACGGGGGAGACCCAGTACTTC,CASSESGTGETQYF
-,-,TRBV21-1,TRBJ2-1,TGTGCCAGCAGCCGAGGATGGGTAGCTTGCAGCTCCTACAATGAGCAGTTCTTC,CASSRGWVACSSYNEQFF
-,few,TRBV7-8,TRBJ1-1,TGTGCCAGCAGCTCTTCGGGCGGGGTTTGGACTGAAGCTTTCTTT,CASSSSGGVWTEAFF
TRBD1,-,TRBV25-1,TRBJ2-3,TGTGCCAGCAGTGAATATCAGGGGACAGCAGATACGCAGTATTTT,CASSEYQGTADTQYF
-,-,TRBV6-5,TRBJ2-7,TGTGCCAGCGCCAAGGGGACCGGCGAGCAGTACTTC,CASAKGTGEQYF
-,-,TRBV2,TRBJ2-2,TGTGCCAGCAGTGAAGGACAAGCCGGGGAGCTGTTTTTT,CASSEGQAGELFF
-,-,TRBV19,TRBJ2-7,TGTGCCAGTAGTATCCAGCGGAGCTACGAGCAGTACTTC,CASSIQRSYEQYF
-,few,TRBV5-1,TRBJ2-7,TGCGCCAGCAGCTTGGGGGACACCGGGCCCCCCTACGAGCAGTACTTC,CASSLGDTGPPYEQYF
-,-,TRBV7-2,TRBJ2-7,TGTGCCAGCAGCAACAACCGGGCCGCCTACGAGCAGTACTTC,CASSNNRAAYEQYF
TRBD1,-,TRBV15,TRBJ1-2,TGTGCCACCAGCAGAGTAGGTCAGGGGGCTTTCGGTTACACCTTC,CATSRVGQGAFGYTF
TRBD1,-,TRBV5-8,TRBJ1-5,TGTGCCAGCAACAGTAGACAGGGAAACTTTTGGATCAATCAGCCCCAGCATTTT,CASNSRQGNFWINQPQHF